A single sample is the source of the 26 T cell receptor beta chains below, sequenced in a study of spatial heterogeneity in lung cancer. TCRdb processed the 5' RACE reads anew with MiXCR; each CDR3 protein has one entry. The sample lists more than 10,000 distinct CDR3 sequences; roughly 5.2% were seen once. The time point: sample taken at primary tumor resection. Tumor, nontumor lung or frozen PBMC supplied whole RNA that was sequenced unsorted. This sample comprised lung tumor tissue, obtained at surgery. The receptors originated from a human donor with early-stage non-small cell lung cancer.

This clonotype is termed medium-sized. This beta chain represents an off-target read in a library built for alpha chains; its size is of limited meaning. The chain has TRBV24-1 and TRBJ2-3, with 9 bases that match TRBD1. Per germline, CDR1 KGHDR and CDR2 SFDVKD. The CDR3 loop spans 17 amino acids. Trimming removed 4 bases from V and 0 bases from J; junction bases left unmatched: 7. The CDR3 bases are TGTGCCACCAGTGAACCGGGGACAGGGTGGAGCACAGATACGCAGTATTTT. Translated: CATSEPGTGWSTDTQYF.

By share of the sample, this clonotype is medium-sized. This beta chain lies outside the target of a library built for alpha chains; its clone size means little. The J gene is TRBJ1-6, the V gene TRBV7-9, with D unclear. V lost 4 bases and J lost 6, with 19 bases in between. The length of the CDR3 is 17 residues. The V gene's germline CDR1 is SEHNR and CDR2 FQNEAQ (reference sequence). The CDR3 sequence is CASSSHDMDGSNSPLHF. Written as DNA, the CDR3 is TGTGCCAGCAGCTCTCACGACATGGACGGAAGTAATTCACCCCTCCACTTT.

Ten or more counts support this clonotype. A library made for alpha chains picked up this beta chain off target, so its size means little. V and J are TRBV29-1 and TRBJ2-7; 7 positions match TRBD1. CDR3 size: 12 residues. Trimming removed 4 bases from V and 6 bases from J; junction bases left unmatched: 6. In germline, CDR1 is SQVTM, CDR2 ANQGSEA. CDR3 loop: CSVGDRYAEQYF. The CDR3 region has the DNA TGCAGCGTTGGGGACAGATACGCCGAGCAGTACTTC.

In the case of this clonotype: This beta chain is a stray read from a library made for alpha chains; its abundance is not meaningful. The chain is built from TRBV12-3 or TRBV12-4 and TRBJ2-3; TRBD2 matches at 7 bases. J was trimmed by 2 bases and V by 0 bases; bases with no gene match: 8. The CDR3 sequence is 17 residues long. CDR3 coding DNA: TGTGCCAGCAGTTTAGCCCCCAGCGGGACGATCACAGATACGCAGTATTTT. This codes for CASSLAPSGTITDTQYF.

This clonotype was recorded at least ten times. This beta chain came through as a stray read in a library set up for alpha chains, and its size says little. CDR3 residues: CSARRTGGNEQFF. CDR3 sequence (DNA): TGCAGTGCTCGCCGGACAGGGGGCAATGAGCAGTTCTTC. This sequence joins TRBV20-1 and TRBJ2-1; 10 bases are shared with TRBD1. Losses at the gene ends were 5 bases for V and 6 bases for J; bases not matched to a gene: 4. The CDR3 covers 13 residues. Germline lookup yields CDR1 DFQATT and CDR2 SNEGSKA (reference sequence).

This clonotype was detected many times. This beta chain came through as a stray read in a library set up for alpha chains, and its size says little. The chain links TRBV7-9 to TRBJ2-7; possibly TRBD1 for D (6 bases). With 3 bases removed from V and 4 bases from J, the gap between germline ends came to 13 bases. The CDR3 sequence is 14 residues long. The germline CDR1 and CDR2 sequences are SEHNR and FQNEAQ (reference sequence). CDR3 sequence reads: CASSFSGTYYEQYF. CDR3 in DNA: TGTGCCAGCAGCTTCTCCGGGACATATTACGAGCAGTACTTC.

This clonotype occurred many times. This beta chain lies outside the target of a library built for alpha chains; its clone size means little. J is TRBJ1-2 and V is TRBV5-5; 9 nucleotides align to TRBD1. Germline CDR1 SGHKS, CDR2 YYEKEE (reference sequence). The ends lost 3 bases at V and 8 bases at J; junction bases unmatched: 14. The CDR3 is made up of 16 amino acids. CDR3 sequence: CASSSQHPGQGVGYTF. In DNA form, the CDR3 reads TGTGCCAGCAGCTCCCAGCATCCGGGACAGGGCGTCGGCTACACCTTC.

This clonotype was observed a handful of times. Because this beta chain is a stray read in a library intended to capture alpha chains, its abundance should not be given much weight. This chain uses TRBV11-3 with TRBJ2-1, with D uncertain. This CDR3 region has 13 residues. Trimming took 4 bases from V and 7 from J, leaving 11 bases between them. Germline loops: CDR1 SGHNT, CDR2 YENEEA. CDR3 amino acids: CASSSPLRNEQFF. CDR3 DNA sequence: TGTGCCAGCAGCTCCCCGCTTAGAAATGAGCAGTTCTTC.

This clonotype was seen more than once but under ten times. This beta chain is off target for a library built for alpha chains, so its abundance means little. The CDR3 loop reads CASRDWGTQTQYF. CDR3 bases: TGTGCCAGCAGAGACTGGGGGACACAGACCCAGTACTTC. V usage is TRBV2 and J usage is TRBJ2-5; D possibly corresponds to TRBD1 (6 bases). The V end was cut by 6 bases, the J end by 6 bases, with 14 bases between. The CDR3 extends over 13 amino acids. Germline CDR1 is SNHLY and CDR2 is FYNNEI. The whole variable domain, filled in from reference TRBV2 and TRBJ2-5, reads EPEVTQTPSHQVTQMGQEVILRCVPISNHLYFYWYRQILGQKVEFLVSFYNNEISEKSEIFDDQFSVERPDGSNFTLKIRSTKLEDSAMYFCASRDWGTQTQYFGPGTRLLVL.

This clonotype has ten or more counts. The library was designed around alpha chains, so this beta chain is a stray read whose abundance carries little weight. The chain joins TRBV29-1 to TRBJ2-1, with D perhaps being TRBD1 or TRBD2 (5 bases each). V was trimmed by 8 bases and J by 1 base, leaving 12 bases between them. The CDR3 has 13 residues. Per germline, CDR1 SQVTM and CDR2 ANQGSEA. The CDR3 sequence: CSTGDRSYNEQFF. CDR3 nucleotides: TGCAGCACCGGGGACCGATCCTACAATGAGCAGTTCTTC.

This clonotype was counted many times. Found in a library prepared for alpha chains, this beta chain is an off-target read, and its abundance has little meaning. The chain uses TRBV29-1 and TRBJ1-1; TRBD1 might be the D (6 bases). The CDR3 covers 14 residues. Germline V lookup: CDR1 SQVTM, CDR2 ANQGSEA. Trimming removed 6 bases at V and 5 bases at J, with 19 bases between. CDR3 loop: CSVRGGASRTEAFF. The CDR3 DNA follows: TGCAGCGTCCGTGGGGGGGCCAGTAGAACTGAAGCTTTCTTT. The full variable domain, in which reference TRBV29-1 and TRBJ1-1 provide the parts outside the CDR3, is SAVISQKPSRDICQRGTSLTIQCQVDSQVTMMFWYRQQPGQSLTLIATANQGSEATYESGFVIDKFPISRPNLTFSTLTVSNMSPEDSSIYLCSVRGGASRTEAFFGQGTRLTVV.

This clonotype occurred many times. Since the library was made to target alpha chains, this beta chain is a stray read and its abundance is not meaningful. This sequence joins TRBV2 and TRBJ1-2, with no clear D. Trimming pared 3 bases from V and 0 bases from J, leaving 11 bases between. CDR3 length: 15 residues. Per the germline V gene, CDR1 is SNHLY and CDR2 is FYNNEI. CDR3 loop: CASSEGRKANYGYTF. The DNA of the CDR3 is TGTGCCAGCAGTGAGGGTAGGAAGGCTAACTATGGCTACACCTTC.

This clonotype occurred many times. With the library built for alpha chains, this beta chain is off target and its frequency is not meaningful. V gene TRBV7-2 combines with J gene TRBJ2-5; D may be TRBD1 (6 bases). Germline V lookup: CDR1 SGHTA, CDR2 FQGNSA. Trimming took off 4 bases at V and 3 bases at J, with 18 bases between the two ends. This CDR3 region has 16 residues. For the CDR3, the DNA is TGTGCCAGCAGCTGGGGCCTCGGTCGGACAGAAGAGACCCAGTACTTC. This codes for CASSWGLGRTEETQYF.

This clonotype has ten or more counts. This beta chain is an off-target read within a library intended for alpha chains, so its frequency means little. The chain employs TRBV4-3 and TRBJ1-3; perhaps TRBD1 as D (6 bases). The CDR3 contains 15 residues. CDR1 is LGHNA and CDR2 is YSLEER in the germline V gene. The V and J ends lost 6 bases and 3 bases respectively, with 15 bases between them. The CDR3, as DNA: TGCGCCAGCAGTCAATCCGACAGGTTTGGAAACACCATATATTTT. Translated: CASSQSDRFGNTIYF.

This clonotype came up many times. In a library made to pick up alpha chains, this beta chain is a stray read with a size that means little. The chain has TRBV7-2 and TRBJ2-6, with 7 bases matching TRBD1. The CDR3 loop spans 19 amino acids. Trimming cost V 0 bases and J 1 base; bases outside gene matches: 9. Germline CDR1 SGHTA, CDR2 FQGNSA. The CDR3 nucleotides are TGTGCCAGCAGCTTAGCCCCACAGGGGAGAAGGTCTGGGGCCAACGTCCTGACTTTC. It yields the protein CASSLAPQGRRSGANVLTF.

This clonotype was seen many times. The library was designed around alpha chains, so this beta chain is a stray read whose abundance carries little weight. This rearrangement joins TRBV6-4 to TRBJ2-1, with 9 nucleotides matching TRBD2. This CDR3 comprises 15 residues. The V gene end was trimmed by 5 bases and the J gene end by 9 bases; junction bases not matched to a gene: 11. From germline, CDR1 is MRHNA and CDR2 SNTAGT. CDR3 sequence: CASSPLAGAPGEQFF. The CDR3, as DNA: TGTGCCAGCAGTCCTTTAGCGGGGGCCCCAGGTGAGCAGTTCTTC.

Judged by abundance, this clonotype is medium-sized. This beta chain is off target for a library built for alpha chains, so its abundance means little. The chain joins TRBV2 to TRBJ1-2; D may be TRBD1 (6 bases). Germline-derived CDR1 and CDR2 are SNHLY and FYNNEI. This CDR3 spans 13 amino acids. The V end lost 4 bases, the J end lost 2 bases, and 8 bases lay between the germline ends. The CDR3 region has the DNA TGTGCCAGCAGTGCAGGACAGAACTATGGCTACACCTTC. This gives the protein CASSAGQNYGYTF.

The table lists this clonotype with many counts. A library made for alpha chains picked up this beta chain off target, so its size means little. The V gene is TRBV10-3, the J gene TRBJ2-7; D assignment may be TRBD1 or TRBD2 (5 bases each). This CDR3 spans 15 amino acids. Germline-derived CDR1 and CDR2 are ENHRY and SYGVKD. With 6 bases removed from V and 0 bases from J, the gap between germline ends came to 15 bases. For the CDR3, the DNA is TGTGCCATCAGCCATACAGGAGGAAGCTCCTACGAGCAGTACTTC. Protein: CAISHTGGSSYEQYF.

This clonotype was recorded at least ten times. Found in a library prepared for alpha chains, this beta chain is an off-target read, and its abundance has little meaning. The chain links TRBV6-5 to TRBJ1-6, with 12 positions matching TRBD1. This CDR3 has 17 residues. CDR1 and CDR2 from the germline V gene are MNHEY and SVGAGI. V trimming: 4 bases; J trimming: 9 bases; junction bases outside the gene matches: 10. CDR3 loop: CASSSTGTGGASSPLHF. Here the CDR3 DNA reads TGTGCCAGCAGTTCAACCGGGACAGGGGGCGCGAGTTCACCCCTCCACTTT.

This clonotype was counted ten times or more. This beta chain turned up in a library designed for alpha chains; as an off-target read, its abundance says little. CDR3 DNA: TGCAGTGCTAGATCGACAGGGGATTACGAGCAGTACTTC. The encoded protein is CSARSTGDYEQYF. The chain has TRBV20-1 and TRBJ2-7; 8 nucleotides align to TRBD1. After removal of 2 bases from V and 4 bases from J, the junction contained 4 bases not matched to a gene. The CDR3 runs to 13 residues. CDR1 is DFQATT and CDR2 is SNEGSKA in the germline V gene (reference sequence).

In this sample, this clonotype turned up many times. This beta chain lies outside the target of a library built for alpha chains; its clone size means little. The chain recombines TRBV7-9 with TRBJ1-1, with 8 bases aligning to TRBD1. The germline CDR1 and CDR2 sequences are SEHNR and FQNEAQ (reference sequence). Germline trimming cut 5 bases from V and 3 bases from J; bases unmatched to any gene: 5. The CDR3 spans 14 residues. CDR3 coding DNA: TGTGCCAGCAGCAGTGGACAGGGCCACACTGAAGCTTTCTTT. It is translated as CASSSGQGHTEAFF.

This clonotype was counted many times. This beta chain represents an off-target read in a library built for alpha chains; its size is of limited meaning. The chain uses TRBV20-1 and TRBJ2-3; TRBD2 matches 9 bases. With V trimmed by 2 bases and J by 4 bases, 7 bases remained unmatched. This CDR3 comprises 15 residues. CDR1 is DFQATT, CDR2 SNEGSKA, per germline (reference sequence). DNA of the CDR3: TGCAGTGCTAGACATAGCGGGAGAGGTGCAGATACGCAGTATTTT. This encodes CSARHSGRGADTQYF.

By its share, this clonotype is medium-sized. Because this beta chain is a stray read in a library intended to capture alpha chains, its abundance should not be given much weight. The chain recombines TRBV6-5 with TRBJ1-2; TRBD1 matches 7 bases. J lost 2 bases, V lost 4 bases, and 10 bases had no gene match. CDR3 length: 16 residues. CDR1 is MNHEY, CDR2 SVGAGI, per germline. The CDR3 region is CASSSNRGPSNYGYTF. Written as DNA, the CDR3 is TGTGCCAGCAGTTCGAACAGGGGACCCTCCAACTATGGCTACACCTTC.

This clonotype was found many times. As an off-target read in a library built for alpha chains, this beta chain has a frequency of little significance. This chain links TRBV16 with TRBJ1-5; D call uncertain. CDR1 KGHSY and CDR2 FQNENV come from the germline V gene. Trimming left V 3 bases short and J 4 bases short, with 1 base between. The CDR3 has 11 residues. CDR3 in amino acids: CASSQNQPQHF. CDR3 sequence (DNA): TGTGCCAGCAGCCAGAATCAGCCCCAGCATTTT.

The table lists this clonotype with many counts. This beta chain is a stray read from a library made for alpha chains; its abundance is not meaningful. The rearrangement links TRBV29-1 to TRBJ1-1; D is unresolved. Trimming cost V 3 bases and J 1 base, with 6 bases left between them. The CDR3 loop spans 12 amino acids. Germline assignment: CDR1 SQVTM and CDR2 ANQGSEA. This CDR3 reads CSVDDGNTEAFF. The CDR3 DNA follows: TGCAGCGTTGACGACGGGAACACTGAAGCTTTCTTT.

In this sample, this clonotype turned up many times. This beta chain slipped into a library made for alpha chains as a stray read, so its size is not meaningful. This chain links TRBV11-2 with TRBJ2-1, with D perhaps TRBD2 (5 bases). There are 16 residues in the CDR3. From germline, CDR1 is SGHAT and CDR2 FQNNGV. V was trimmed by 2 bases and J by 5 bases, leaving 16 bases between them. The chain's CDR3 is CASSLKRSSWNNEQFF. The CDR3 bases are TGTGCCAGCAGCTTAAAGAGATCTAGCTGGAACAATGAGCAGTTCTTC.